This entry features one TCR beta chain sequence. Its antigen is not identified. This record comes from a study of T cells expressing NK-cell markers. Study as a whole: It was sorted CD3+CD56+NKG2C+, CD3+CD56+NKG2C- and CD3+CD56-NKG2C+ T cells that supplied the TCR beta repertoires. General study results and limits: Topping the CD3+CD56-NKG2C+ fraction as well were these clonotypes, in a handful of donors. Roughly 1.0-7.0% of CD8+ T cells in more than five donors belonged to dominant NKG2C+ clonotypes.

The CDR3 is made up of 12 amino acids. Synthesis of TCR beta cDNA relied on 5'RACE template switching carrying UMIs. TCRdb processed the 5' RACE reads again and assigns one entry to each CDR3 protein, with no DNA. This sample's table has some 460,000 distinct CDR3 sequences. Specimen: blood T cells: a sorted CD56 or NKG2C T cell subset, CD4+ or CD8+ T cells, or bulk PBMC T cells (not recorded which). The TCR originated in a woman aged 50 to 60 in good health. V and J are TRBV12-3 or TRBV12-4 and TRBJ1-6. The CDR3 spells CASSSWGSPLHF.